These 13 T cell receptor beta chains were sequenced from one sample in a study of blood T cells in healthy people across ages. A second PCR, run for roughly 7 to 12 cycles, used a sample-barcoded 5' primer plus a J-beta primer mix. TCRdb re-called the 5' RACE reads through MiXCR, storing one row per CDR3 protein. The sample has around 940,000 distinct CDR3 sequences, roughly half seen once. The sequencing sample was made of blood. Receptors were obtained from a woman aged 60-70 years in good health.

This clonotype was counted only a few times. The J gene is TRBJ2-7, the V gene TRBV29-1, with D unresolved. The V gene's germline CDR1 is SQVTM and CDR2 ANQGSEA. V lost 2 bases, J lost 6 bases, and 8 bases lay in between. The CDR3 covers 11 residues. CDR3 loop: CSVELGTEQYF. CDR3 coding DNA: TGCAGCGTTGAATTGGGTACCGAGCAGTACTTC.

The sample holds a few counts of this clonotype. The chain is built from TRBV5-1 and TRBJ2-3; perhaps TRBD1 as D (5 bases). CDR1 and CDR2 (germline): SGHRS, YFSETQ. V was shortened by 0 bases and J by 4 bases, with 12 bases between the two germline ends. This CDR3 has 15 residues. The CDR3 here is CASSLEGRRADTQYF. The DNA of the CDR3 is TGCGCCAGCAGCTTGGAAGGACGCAGGGCAGATACGCAGTATTTT.

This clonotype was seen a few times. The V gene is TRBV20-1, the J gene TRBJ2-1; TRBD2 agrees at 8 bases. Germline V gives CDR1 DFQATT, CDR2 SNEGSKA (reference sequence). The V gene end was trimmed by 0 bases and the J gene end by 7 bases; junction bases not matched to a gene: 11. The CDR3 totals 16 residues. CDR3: CSARDLVAGRENEQFF. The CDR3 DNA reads TGCAGTGCTAGAGATTTGGTAGCGGGAAGGGAAAATGAGCAGTTCTTC.

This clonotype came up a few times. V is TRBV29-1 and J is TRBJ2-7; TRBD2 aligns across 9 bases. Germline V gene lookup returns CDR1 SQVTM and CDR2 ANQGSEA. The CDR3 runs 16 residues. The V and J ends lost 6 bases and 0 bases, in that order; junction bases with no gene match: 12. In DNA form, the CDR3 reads TGCAGCGTGGCGCCGGGACTAGCCGGCACCTCCTACGAGCAGTACTTC. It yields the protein CSVAPGLAGTSYEQYF.

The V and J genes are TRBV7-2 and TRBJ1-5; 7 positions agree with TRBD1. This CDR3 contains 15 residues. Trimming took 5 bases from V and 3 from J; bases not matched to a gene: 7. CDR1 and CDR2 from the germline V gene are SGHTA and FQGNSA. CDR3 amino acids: CASSLGQNPNQPQHF. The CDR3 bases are TGTGCCAGCAGCCTGGGACAGAACCCCAATCAGCCCCAGCATTTT.

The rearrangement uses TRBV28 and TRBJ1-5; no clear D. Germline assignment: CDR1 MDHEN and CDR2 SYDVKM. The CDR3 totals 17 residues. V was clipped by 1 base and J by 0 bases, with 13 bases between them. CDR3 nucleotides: TGTGCCAGCAGTTTATCGGCAGGTGACAATAGCAATCAGCCCCAGCATTTT. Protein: CASSLSAGDNSNQPQHF.

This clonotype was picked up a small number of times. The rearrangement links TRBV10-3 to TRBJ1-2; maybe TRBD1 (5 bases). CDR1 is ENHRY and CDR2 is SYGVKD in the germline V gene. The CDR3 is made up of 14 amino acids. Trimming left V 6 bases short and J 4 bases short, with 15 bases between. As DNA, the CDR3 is TGTGCCATCAGCGTGGGACTTTCATTCTATGGCTACACCTTC. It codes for CAISVGLSFYGYTF.

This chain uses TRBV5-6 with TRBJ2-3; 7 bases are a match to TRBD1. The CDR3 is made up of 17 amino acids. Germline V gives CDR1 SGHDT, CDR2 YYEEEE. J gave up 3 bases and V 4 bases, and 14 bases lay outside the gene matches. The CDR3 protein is CASSRIQTGIRTDTQYF. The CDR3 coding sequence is TGTGCCAGCAGCAGGATCCAGACAGGGATTAGAACAGATACGCAGTATTTT. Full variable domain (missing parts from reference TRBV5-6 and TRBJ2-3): DAGVTQSPTHLIKTRGQQVTLRCSPKSGHDTVSWYQQALGQGPQFIFQYYEEEERQRGNFPDRFSGHQFPNYSSELNVNALLLGDSALYLCASSRIQTGIRTDTQYFGPGTRLTVL.

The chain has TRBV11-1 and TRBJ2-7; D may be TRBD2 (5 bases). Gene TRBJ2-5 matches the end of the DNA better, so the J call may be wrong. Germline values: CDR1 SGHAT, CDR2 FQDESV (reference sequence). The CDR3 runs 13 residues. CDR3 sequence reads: CASSPRIEGTQYF. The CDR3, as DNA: TGTGCCAGCAGCCCACGTATCGAGGGGACCCAGTACTTC.

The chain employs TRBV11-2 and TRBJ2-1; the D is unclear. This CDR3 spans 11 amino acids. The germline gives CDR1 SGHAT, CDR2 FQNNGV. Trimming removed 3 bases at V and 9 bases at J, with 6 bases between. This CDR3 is CASSLSPEQFF. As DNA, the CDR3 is TGTGCCAGCAGCTTGAGTCCTGAGCAGTTCTTC.

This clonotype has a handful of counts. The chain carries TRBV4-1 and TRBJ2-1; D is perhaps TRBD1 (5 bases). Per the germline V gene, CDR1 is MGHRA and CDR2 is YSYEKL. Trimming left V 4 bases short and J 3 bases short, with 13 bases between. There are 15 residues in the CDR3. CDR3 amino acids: CASSRNTGNYNEQFF. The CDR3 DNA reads TGCGCCAGCAGCCGAAATACAGGAAACTACAATGAGCAGTTCTTC.

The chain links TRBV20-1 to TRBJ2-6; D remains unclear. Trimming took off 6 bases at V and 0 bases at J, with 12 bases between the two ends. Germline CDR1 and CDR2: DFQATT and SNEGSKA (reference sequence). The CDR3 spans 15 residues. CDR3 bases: TGCAGTGCCGTTAACACGTTCTCTGGGGCCAACGTCCTGACTTTC. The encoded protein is CSAVNTFSGANVLTF.

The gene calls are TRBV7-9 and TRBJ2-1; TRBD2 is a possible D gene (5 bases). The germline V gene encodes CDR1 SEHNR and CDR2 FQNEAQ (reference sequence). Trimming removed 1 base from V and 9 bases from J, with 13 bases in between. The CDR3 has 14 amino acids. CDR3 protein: CASSLVPLAVEQFF. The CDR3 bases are TGTGCCAGCAGCTTAGTTCCGCTAGCAGTTGAGCAGTTCTTC.